This T cell receptor beta chain was documented in a study of T-cell memory formation after mild COVID-19 (dated by TCRdb to about 2021). With regard to the full study: TCR sequence clusters from the two donors were largely donor specific. In two donors, T-cell clones that expanded and contracted after mild COVID-19 were followed by sequencing TCRalpha and TCRbeta repertoires longitudinally. The cohort comprised two young, previously healthy adult volunteers, one female and one male. What the research found in general, with its limitations: Contracting CD4+ clones were located mainly in the CM and EM memory subsets, whereas CD8+ clones were found to be enriched in EMRA. SARS-CoV-2 specificity was not confirmed for the second-wave clones peaking on day 37. Only a couple of mild cases were covered in the study, and larger cohorts including severe cases with pre-infection samples were considered necessary. Clones that contracted from day 15 to 85 showed balanced CD4/CD8 phenotypes, whereas a second wave of clones that expanded from day 15 to 37 leaned towards CD4+. Some responding clones were detected in pre-infection memory, suggesting pre-existing cross-reactive memory T cells joined the SARS-CoV-2 response.

Sequencing relied on an Illumina NovaSeq 6000. cDNA libraries for TCRalpha and TCRbeta were prepared by 5'RACE using constant-segment primers, with sample barcodes and unique molecular identifiers added. RNA was extracted from every sample with Trizol reagent. The libraries were amplified in two PCR steps, and the second step added a second sample barcode and Illumina TruSeq adapters. Sequencing of the libraries was done on an Illumina NovaSeq, producing 2 x 150 bp paired-end reads. Concerning the study's data processing: Reads were demultiplexed and collapsed into UMI-guided consensus sequences with migec v1.2.7. Using mixcr v2.1.11, UMI consensuses were aligned to TRA and TRB V and J templates and then assembled into clonotypes. A clonotype was counted as expanded or contracted only if both edgeR and NoisET called the change significant, with noise models trained on biological replicates. For edgeR calls, the cutoffs were a false discovery rate-adjusted p below 0.01 and a log2 fold-change threshold of 1. As an exploratory analysis of dynamics, max-normalized trajectories of the 1000 most abundant clonotypes were examined with PCA combined with hierarchical clustering. Separately sequenced CD4+ and CD8+ repertoires were used to assign a CD4 or CD8 phenotype to each responding clone. TCRdb cleaned the public reads at Q25 with fastp, built clones with MiXCR and kept in-frame beta chains. Rows matching on CDR3 protein sequence are summarized as one entry with the most common DNA and genes. These V and J calls rely on TCRdb rather than the paper's analysis. The sample data list fewer than 250,000 distinct CDR3 sequences, and 27% of these were observed just once. Around 10% of the sample is held by the ten biggest clonotypes.

Including the terminal cysteine and phenylalanine, the CDR3 comprises 16 residues. Just CDR3 DNA is preserved here, 48 bases in frame from base 1. The CDR1 and CDR2 encoded by the germline V gene are SQVTM and ANQGSEA. Trimming costs V 7 bases and J 7 bases, and their ends lie 25 bases apart. PBMCs were isolated by Ficoll-Paque density gradient centrifugation. There are a few counts of this clonotype. It has no known antigen specificity. No much larger clone exists at a distance of one base, and base qualities are not known. The V and J segments used are TRBV29-1 and TRBJ2-2; 5 matching bases give a weak D call of TRBD2. Sequences were obtained from PBMCs or a T cell subset sorted from them (not recorded which). The TCR sequence derives from an adult woman who had mild COVID-19 (a few samples of this study predate the infection). The sample titles of this study are shuffled in the database, so cell type and time point are left out; the donor was told from shared clones. The nucleotide sequence reads as follows: TGCAGCGCGTCAAGGCGCACTTCGACTACTCACGGGGAGCTGTTTTTT. This sequence encodes CSASRRTSTTHGELFF.